Presented here are 5 T cell receptor beta chains from one specimen sequenced in a study of cytomegalovirus exposure and HLA in healthy donors. Generated by immunoSEQ multiplex PCR, the TCRdb table keeps only in-frame clones and is missing some. Counted here are approximately 98,000 clones, around 95% occurring once; the ten biggest clones make up about 0.7%. Source material: PBMCs. The receptors derive from a woman in her late teens or twenties in good health and CMV-seronegative.

The CDR3 region has the DNA TGTGCCAGTAGTATACAGGGACAGGGGACAGATACGCAGTATTTT. This gives the protein CASSIQGQGTDTQYF. This chain connects TRBV19 to TRBJ2-3, with 10 bases matching TRBD1. In germline, CDR1 is LNHDA, CDR2 SQIVND (reference sequence). With V trimmed by 2 bases and J by 3 bases, 2 bases remained unmatched. There are 15 residues in the CDR3.

In DNA form, the CDR3 reads TGTGCTAGTGGTTTGATCCCAGGGGGAAGGGGGGCCGGGGAGCTGTTTTTT. Amino acids: CASGLIPGGRGAGELFF. This chain uses TRBV12-5 with TRBJ2-2; a weak D match, TRBD1 (7 bases). V was trimmed by 2 bases and J by 6 bases, leaving 19 bases between them. The CDR3 contains 17 residues. Per the germline V gene, CDR1 is LGHNT and CDR2 is FRNRAP.

This clone occurred a few times. J is TRBJ2-7 and V is TRBV11-2, with D maybe TRBD1 (5 bases). The V end lost 6 bases, the J end lost 7 bases, and 13 bases lay between the germline ends. Germline CDR1 SGHAT, CDR2 FQNNGV. The CDR3 spans 12 residues. CDR3 protein: CASRKGVREQYF. Written as DNA, the CDR3 is TGTGCCAGCAGGAAAGGGGTTCGGGAGCAGTACTTC.

The rearrangement joins TRBV4-2 to TRBJ1-3; D remains ambiguous. Germline assignment: CDR1 LGHNA and CDR2 YNFKEQ. Trimming took 4 bases from V and 8 from J, leaving 18 bases between them. CDR3 size: 15 residues. CDR3 sequence reads: CASSLWAPESDTIYF. The DNA for the CDR3 is TGTGCCAGCAGCCTCTGGGCCCCAGAATCGGACACCATATATTTT.

In this sample, this clone turned up a few times. The chain combines TRBV7-3 with TRBJ2-1, with TRBD2 matching 8 bases. V gave up 2 bases and J gave up 6 bases; unmatched junction bases: 6. The CDR3 covers 15 residues. Germline V lookup: CDR1 SGHTA, CDR2 FQGTGA. CDR3 sequence reads: CASSLAGGAGNEQFF. The CDR3 coding sequence is TGTGCCAGCAGCTTAGCCGGGGGGGCAGGCAATGAGCAGTTCTTC.